The clone carrying this TCR beta chain has a count of ten or more. The data were taken from a study of T cells in Graves' hyperthyroidism and ophthalmopathy. Trimming stripped 3 bases from V and 7 bases from J, with 19 bases between. The CDR3 totals 16 residues. Germline CDR1 and CDR2: GTSNPN and SVGIG (reference sequence). Regions amplified from RNA transcripts were the TCR beta CDR3 regions. Using the HTBI primer set, a first-round RT-PCR was run on the TCR CDR3. From the multiplex PCR reads, TCRdb called clonotypes with MiXCR, one entry per CDR3 protein. The sample shows approximately 590,000 distinct CDR3 sequences, around 14% of them seen only once.

The gene calls are TRBV30 and TRBJ1-6; D possibly corresponds to TRBD1 (5 bases). Sequencing was carried out using blood. The receptor's source is a woman under 40 with Graves' hyperthyroidism. Here the CDR3 reads CAWSRENRWQNSPLHF. In DNA form, the CDR3 reads TGTGCCTGGAGCCGAGAAAACAGGTGGCAGAATTCACCCCTCCACTTT.